This T cell receptor (beta chain) was documented in a study of Graves' ophthalmopathy and Graves' hyperthyroidism. From RNA, the CDR3 regions of TCR beta chains were amplified and sequenced. An initial RT-PCR round employing HTBI primers preceded a second-round multiplex PCR. TCRdb re-called the multiplex PCR reads through MiXCR, storing one row per CDR3 protein. The sample contains 200,000 to 250,000 distinct CDR3 sequences, 45% of which appear only once. The PBMCs had their origin in roughly 9.8 ml of fresh peripheral blood. V was shortened by 10 bases and J by 6 bases, with 27 bases between the two germline ends. The CDR3 is made up of 16 amino acids.

Sequences were obtained from peripheral blood. This clonotype was sampled from an adult man with Graves' ophthalmopathy. The J gene is TRBJ1-2, the V gene TRBV12-3 or TRBV12-4; TRBD1 might be the D (5 bases). DNA for the CDR3: TGTGCCACCTTAGGGGCCCAGGGTGCATATAAGAATGGCTACACCTTC. It specifies CATLGAQGAYKNGYTF.